This T cell receptor (beta chain) comes out of a study of T cells in localized non-small cell lung cancer. This CDR3 is built from 15 residues. Regarding the study as a whole: Appearances in adjacent lung were noted for a median approximately 50 of the top 100 tumor clones. Longer overall survival was seen with higher T cell density measured in blood. Investigators sequenced only a single tumor region, leaving heterogeneity possible. Adjacent uninvolved lung had the highest clonality, suggesting focused antigen responses.

To note about this clone: What it binds is not known.

Sequenced by immunoSEQ multiplex PCR; TCRdb stores in-frame clones only, minus some. The sample consists of around 78,000 clones, around 84% of them appearing once. The sequence was collected from a female donor older than 55 with stage I lung adenocarcinoma. The chain links TRBV21-1 to TRBJ2-7; the listed D gene, TRBD1, was not tested against the DNA. TRBV21-1 is described as a pseudogene. Sequenced material: peripheral blood, taken before any cancer treatment. CDR3 in DNA: TGTGCCAGCAGCAAAGCCCGGGACAGACCCTGCGAGCAGTACTTC. Its translation: CASSKARDRPCEQYF.